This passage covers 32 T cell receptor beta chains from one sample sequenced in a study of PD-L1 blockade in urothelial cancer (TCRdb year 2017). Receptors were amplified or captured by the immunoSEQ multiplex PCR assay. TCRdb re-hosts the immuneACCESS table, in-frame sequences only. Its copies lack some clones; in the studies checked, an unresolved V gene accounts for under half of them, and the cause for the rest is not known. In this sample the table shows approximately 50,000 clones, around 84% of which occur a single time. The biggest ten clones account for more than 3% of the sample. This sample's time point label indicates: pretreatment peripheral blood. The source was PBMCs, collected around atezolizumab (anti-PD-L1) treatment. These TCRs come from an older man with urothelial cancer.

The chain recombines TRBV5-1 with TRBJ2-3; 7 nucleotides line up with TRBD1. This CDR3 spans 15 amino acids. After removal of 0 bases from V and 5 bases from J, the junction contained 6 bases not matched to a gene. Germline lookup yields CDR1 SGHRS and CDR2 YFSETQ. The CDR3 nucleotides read TGCGCCAGCAGCTTGGCGGTAGGGGGCATAGATACGCAGTATTTT. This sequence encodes CASSLAVGGIDTQYF.

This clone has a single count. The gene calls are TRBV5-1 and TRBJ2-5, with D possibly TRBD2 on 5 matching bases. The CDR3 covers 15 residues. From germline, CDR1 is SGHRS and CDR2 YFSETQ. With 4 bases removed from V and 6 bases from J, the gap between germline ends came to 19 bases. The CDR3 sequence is CASSPTDFIGQTQYF. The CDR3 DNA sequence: TGCGCCAGCAGCCCAACGGACTTTATAGGGCAGACCCAGTACTTC.

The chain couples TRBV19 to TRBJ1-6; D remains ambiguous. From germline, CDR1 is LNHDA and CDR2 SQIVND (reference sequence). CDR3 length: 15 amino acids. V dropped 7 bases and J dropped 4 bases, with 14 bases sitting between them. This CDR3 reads CASKTQAPYNSPLHF. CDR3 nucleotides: TGTGCCAGTAAGACCCAGGCCCCATATAATTCACCCCTCCACTTT.

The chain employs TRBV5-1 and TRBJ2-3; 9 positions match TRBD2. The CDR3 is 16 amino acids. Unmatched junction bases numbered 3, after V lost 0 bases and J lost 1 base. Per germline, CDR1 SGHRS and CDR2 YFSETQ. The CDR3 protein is CASSLGGGGGTDTQYF. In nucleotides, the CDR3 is TGCGCCAGCAGCTTGGGCGGCGGGGGGGGCACAGATACGCAGTATTTT.

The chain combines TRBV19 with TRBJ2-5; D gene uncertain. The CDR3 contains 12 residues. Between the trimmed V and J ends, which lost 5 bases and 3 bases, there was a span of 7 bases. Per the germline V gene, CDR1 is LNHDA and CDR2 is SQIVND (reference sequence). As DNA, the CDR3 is TGTGCCAGTAGTCCCGACAAAGAGACCCAGTACTTC. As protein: CASSPDKETQYF.

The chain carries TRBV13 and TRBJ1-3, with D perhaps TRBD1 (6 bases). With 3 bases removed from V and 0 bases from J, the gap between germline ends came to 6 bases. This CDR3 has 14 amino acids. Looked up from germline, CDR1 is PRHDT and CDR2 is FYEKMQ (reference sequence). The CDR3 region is CASSLTGSGNTIYF. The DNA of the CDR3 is TGTGCCAGCAGCTTGACAGGCTCTGGAAACACCATATATTTT.

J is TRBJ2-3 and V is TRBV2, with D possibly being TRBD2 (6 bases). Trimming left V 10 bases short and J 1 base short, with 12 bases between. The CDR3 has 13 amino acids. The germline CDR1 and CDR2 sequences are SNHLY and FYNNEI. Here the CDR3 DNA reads TGTGCCACCATGGGGAGGCGCACAGATACGCAGTATTTT. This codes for CATMGRRTDTQYF.

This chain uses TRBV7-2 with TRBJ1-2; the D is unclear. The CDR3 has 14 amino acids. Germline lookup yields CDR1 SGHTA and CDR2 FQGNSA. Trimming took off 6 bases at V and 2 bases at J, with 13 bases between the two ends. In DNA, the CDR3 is TGTGCCAGCAGTACCACGGCAGGAAACTATGGCTACACCTTC. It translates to CASSTTAGNYGYTF. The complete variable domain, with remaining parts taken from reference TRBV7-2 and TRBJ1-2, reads GAGVSQSPSNKVTEKGKDVELRCDPISGHTALYWYRQSLGQGLEFLIYFQGNSAPDKSGLPSDRFSAERTGGSVSTLTIQRTQQEDSAVYLCASSTTAGNYGYTFGSGTRLTVV.

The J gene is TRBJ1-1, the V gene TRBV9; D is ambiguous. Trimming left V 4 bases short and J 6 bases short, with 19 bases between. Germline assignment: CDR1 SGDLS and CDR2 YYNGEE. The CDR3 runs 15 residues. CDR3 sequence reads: CASSPRGQADAEAFF. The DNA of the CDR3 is TGTGCCAGCAGCCCCCGTGGGCAGGCTGACGCTGAAGCTTTCTTT.

In nucleotides, the CDR3 is TGTGCCACCAGCACCATCGGAGGGGGGGCGCTTATTGGCTACACCTTC. This sequence encodes CATSTIGGGALIGYTF. The J gene is TRBJ1-2, the V gene TRBV15; maybe TRBD1 (6 bases). CDR1 is LNHNV, CDR2 YYDKDF, per germline (reference sequence). V lost 4 bases and J 7 bases, leaving 22 bases between the germline ends. The CDR3 is 16 residues long.

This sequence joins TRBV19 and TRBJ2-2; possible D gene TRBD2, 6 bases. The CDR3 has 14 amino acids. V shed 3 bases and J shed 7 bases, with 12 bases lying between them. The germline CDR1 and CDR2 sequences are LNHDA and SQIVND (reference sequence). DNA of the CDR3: TGTGCCAGTAGTATGCGGGGTGCGGACGGGGAGCTGTTTTTT. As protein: CASSMRGADGELFF.

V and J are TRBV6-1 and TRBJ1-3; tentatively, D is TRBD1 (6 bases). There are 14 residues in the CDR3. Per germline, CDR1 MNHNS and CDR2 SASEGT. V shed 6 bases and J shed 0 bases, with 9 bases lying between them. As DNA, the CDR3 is TGTGCCAGCAGGCCAGGGGACTCTGGAAACACCATATATTTT. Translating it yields CASRPGDSGNTIYF.

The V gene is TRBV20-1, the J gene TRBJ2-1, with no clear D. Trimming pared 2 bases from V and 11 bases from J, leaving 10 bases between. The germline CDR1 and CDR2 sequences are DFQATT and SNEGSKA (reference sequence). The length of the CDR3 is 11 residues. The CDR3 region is CSARYAEKQFF. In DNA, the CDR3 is TGCAGTGCTAGATACGCGGAAAAGCAGTTCTTC.

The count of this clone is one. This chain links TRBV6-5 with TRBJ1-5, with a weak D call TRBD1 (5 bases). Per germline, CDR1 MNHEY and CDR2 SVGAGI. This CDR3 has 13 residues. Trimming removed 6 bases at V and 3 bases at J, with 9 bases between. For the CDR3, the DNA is TGTGCCAGCAGCCGACAGTTCAATCAGCCCCAGCATTTT. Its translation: CASSRQFNQPQHF.

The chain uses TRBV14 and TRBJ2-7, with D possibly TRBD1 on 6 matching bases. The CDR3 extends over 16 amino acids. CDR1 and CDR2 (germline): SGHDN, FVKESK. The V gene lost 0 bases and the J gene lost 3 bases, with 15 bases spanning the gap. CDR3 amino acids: CASSQDGTGRRYEQYF. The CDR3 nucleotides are TGTGCCAGCAGCCAAGATGGAACAGGGCGACGCTACGAGCAGTACTTC.

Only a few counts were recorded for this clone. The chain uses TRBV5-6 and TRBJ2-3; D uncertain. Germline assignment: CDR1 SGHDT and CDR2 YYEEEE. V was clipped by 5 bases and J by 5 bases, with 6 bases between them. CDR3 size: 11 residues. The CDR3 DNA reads TGTGCCAGCAGGTCGGGAGATACGCAGTATTTT. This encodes CASRSGDTQYF.

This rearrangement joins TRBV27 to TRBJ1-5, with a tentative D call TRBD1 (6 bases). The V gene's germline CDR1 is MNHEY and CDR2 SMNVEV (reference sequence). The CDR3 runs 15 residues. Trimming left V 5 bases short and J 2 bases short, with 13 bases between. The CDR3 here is CASSRTAVGNQPQHF. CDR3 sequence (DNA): TGTGCCAGCAGTCGGACAGCCGTGGGCAATCAGCCCCAGCATTTT.

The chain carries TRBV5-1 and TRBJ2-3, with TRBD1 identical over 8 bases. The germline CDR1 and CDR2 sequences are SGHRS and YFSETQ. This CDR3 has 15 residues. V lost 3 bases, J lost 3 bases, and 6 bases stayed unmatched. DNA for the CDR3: TGCGCCAGCAGCTCGACAGGGGCCTGGACAGATACGCAGTATTTT. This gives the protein CASSSTGAWTDTQYF.

The DNA of the CDR3 is TGTGCCAGCAGCTTAGGGGCGGCGGGGTCGGGCACAGATACGCAGTATTTT. This codes for CASSLGAAGSGTDTQYF. This chain connects TRBV7-3 to TRBJ2-3, with a tentative D call TRBD2 (6 bases). Trimming pared 2 bases from V and 1 base from J, leaving 16 bases between. The CDR3 length is 17 residues. Germline V gives CDR1 SGHTA, CDR2 FQGTGA.

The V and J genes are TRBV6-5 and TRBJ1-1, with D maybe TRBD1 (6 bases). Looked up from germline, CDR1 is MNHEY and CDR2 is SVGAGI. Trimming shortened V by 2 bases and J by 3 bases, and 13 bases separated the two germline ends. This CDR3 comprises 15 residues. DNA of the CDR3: TGTGCCAGCAGTTACGGCAGCGACAGGTACACTGAAGCTTTCTTT. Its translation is CASSYGSDRYTEAFF.

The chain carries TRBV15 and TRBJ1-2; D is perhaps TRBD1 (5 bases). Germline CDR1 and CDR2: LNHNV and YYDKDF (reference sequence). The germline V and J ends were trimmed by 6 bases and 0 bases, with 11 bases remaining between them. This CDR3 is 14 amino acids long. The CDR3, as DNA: TGTGCCACCAGAGGGGCGGATTCTAACTATGGCTACACCTTC. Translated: CATRGADSNYGYTF.

CDR3 sequence (DNA): TGTGCCAGTCACTATAGCAATCAGCCCCAGCATTTT. It is translated as CASHYSNQPQHF. The chain couples TRBV2 to TRBJ1-5; no clear D. CDR1 is SNHLY, CDR2 FYNNEI, per germline. This CDR3 region has 12 residues. The ends were cut back, 9 bases at V and 0 bases at J, with 6 bases in the middle.

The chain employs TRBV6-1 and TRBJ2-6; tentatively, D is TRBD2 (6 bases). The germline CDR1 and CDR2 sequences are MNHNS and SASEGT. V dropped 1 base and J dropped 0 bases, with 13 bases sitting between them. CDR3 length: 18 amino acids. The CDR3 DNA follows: TGTGCCAGCAGTGAAGGAGGAGGGGCAGGCTCTGGGGCCAACGTCCTGACTTTC. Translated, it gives CASSEGGGAGSGANVLTF.

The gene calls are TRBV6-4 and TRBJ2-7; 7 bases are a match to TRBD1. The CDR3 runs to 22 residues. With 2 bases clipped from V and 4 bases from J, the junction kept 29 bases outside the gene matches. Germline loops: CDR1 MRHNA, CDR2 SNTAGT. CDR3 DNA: TGTGCCAGCAGTGACACCCCCCCATGTGTGACAGGGACCGCCCCTATAAGATACGAGCAGTACTTC. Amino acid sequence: CASSDTPPCVTGTAPIRYEQYF.

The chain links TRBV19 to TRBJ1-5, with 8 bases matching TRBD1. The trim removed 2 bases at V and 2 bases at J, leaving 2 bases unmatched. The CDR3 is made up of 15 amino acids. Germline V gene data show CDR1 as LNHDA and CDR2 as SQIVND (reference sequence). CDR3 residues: CASSIQGAGNQPQHF. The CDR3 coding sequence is TGTGCCAGTAGTATACAGGGGGCGGGCAATCAGCCCCAGCATTTT.

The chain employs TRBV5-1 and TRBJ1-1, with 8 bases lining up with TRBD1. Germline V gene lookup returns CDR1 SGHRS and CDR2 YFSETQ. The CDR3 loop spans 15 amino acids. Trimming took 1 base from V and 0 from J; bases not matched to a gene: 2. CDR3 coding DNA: TGCGCCAGCAGCTTGCAGGGGGCTGTGAACACTGAAGCTTTCTTT. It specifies CASSLQGAVNTEAFF.

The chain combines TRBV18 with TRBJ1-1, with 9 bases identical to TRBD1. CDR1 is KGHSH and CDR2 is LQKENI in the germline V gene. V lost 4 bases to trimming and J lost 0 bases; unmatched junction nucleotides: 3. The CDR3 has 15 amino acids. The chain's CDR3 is CASSQGTGMNTEAFF. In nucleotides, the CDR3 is TGTGCCAGCTCACAAGGGACAGGGATGAACACTGAAGCTTTCTTT.

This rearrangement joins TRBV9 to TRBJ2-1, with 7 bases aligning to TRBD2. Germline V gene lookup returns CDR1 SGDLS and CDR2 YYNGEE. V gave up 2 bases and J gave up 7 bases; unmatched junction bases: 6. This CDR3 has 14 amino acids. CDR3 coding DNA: TGTGCCAGCAGCGTGAGAACTAGCGCAAATGAGCAGTTCTTC. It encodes CASSVRTSANEQFF. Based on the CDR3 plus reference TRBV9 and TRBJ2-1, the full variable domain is DSGVTQTPKHLITATGQRVTLRCSPRSGDLSVYWYQQSLDQGLQFLIQYYNGEERAKGNILERFSAQQFPDLHSELNLSSLELGDSALYFCASSVRTSANEQFFGPGTRLTVL.

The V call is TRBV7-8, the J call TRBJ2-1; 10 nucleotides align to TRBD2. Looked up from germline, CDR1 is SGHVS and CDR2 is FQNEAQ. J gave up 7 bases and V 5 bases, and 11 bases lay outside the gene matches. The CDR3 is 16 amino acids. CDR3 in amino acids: CASSGGLAGAVNEQFF. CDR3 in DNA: TGTGCCAGCAGCGGAGGTCTAGCGGGAGCGGTAAATGAGCAGTTCTTC.

CDR3 nucleotides: TGTGCCAGCAGCTTAGAAGGACACAGTAGCAATCAGCCCCAGCATTTT. This translates into CASSLEGHSSNQPQHF. The rearrangement links TRBV7-2 to TRBJ1-5; D might be TRBD1 (5 bases). V was cut by 1 base and J by 0 bases, with 10 bases left in between. CDR3 length: 16 amino acids. Germline V gives CDR1 SGHTA, CDR2 FQGNSA. The full variable domain, completed using reference TRBV7-2 and TRBJ1-5, is GAGVSQSPSNKVTEKGKDVELRCDPISGHTALYWYRQSLGQGLEFLIYFQGNSAPDKSGLPSDRFSAERTGGSVSTLTIQRTQQEDSAVYLCASSLEGHSSNQPQHFGDGTRLSIL.

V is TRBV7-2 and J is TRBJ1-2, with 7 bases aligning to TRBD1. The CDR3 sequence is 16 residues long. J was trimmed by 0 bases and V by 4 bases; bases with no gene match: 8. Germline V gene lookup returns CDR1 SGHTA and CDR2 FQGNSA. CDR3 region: CASSYQRDSPNYGYTF. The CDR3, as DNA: TGTGCCAGCAGCTATCAACGGGACAGTCCTAACTATGGCTACACCTTC.

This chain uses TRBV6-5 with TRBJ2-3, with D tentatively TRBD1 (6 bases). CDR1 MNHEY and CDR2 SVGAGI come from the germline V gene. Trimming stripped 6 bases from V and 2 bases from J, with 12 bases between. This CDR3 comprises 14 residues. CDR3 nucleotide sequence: TGTGCCAGCAGGCGAGGGACATACACAGATACGCAGTATTTT. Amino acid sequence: CASRRGTYTDTQYF.